This passage covers 15 T cell receptor beta chains from one sample sequenced in a study of circulating CD8 cells and anti-PD-1 response in melanoma. The QIAseq Immune Repertoire TCR panel built the libraries from about 14 ng of total RNA. TCRdb recomputed calls from the reads with MiXCR, one row per CDR3 protein. Among a few thousand distinct CDR3 sequences listed, 6% to 7.5% were seen once. Sorting of live CD3+CD8+TCRalphabeta+ cells by PD-1 and/or TIGIT gave four subsets. Sample: CD8+ T cells from PBMCs, taken at baseline or after one month of anti-PD-1 therapy (not recorded which). These receptors were obtained from a human donor with melanoma.

By share, this clonotype counts as medium-sized. V gene TRBV28 combines with J gene TRBJ2-1; D remains unclear. Germline values: CDR1 MDHEN, CDR2 SYDVKM. V was clipped by 6 bases and J by 5 bases, with 11 bases between them. CDR3 length: 13 residues. CDR3 bases: TGTGCCAGCAGCGTCGAGCCCAACAATGAGCAGTTCTTC. Protein sequence: CASSVEPNNEQFF. The full variable domain, completed using reference TRBV28 and TRBJ2-1, is DVKVTQSSRYLVKRTGEKVFLECVQDMDHENMFWYRQDPGLGLRLIYFSYDVKMKEKGDIPEGYSVSREKKERFSLILESASTNQTSMYLCASSVEPNNEQFFGPGTRLTVL.

By sample fraction, this clonotype is medium-sized. V is TRBV7-2 and J is TRBJ2-7; 8 nucleotides align to TRBD1. Trimming cost V 6 bases and J 4 bases; bases outside gene matches: 11. CDR1 is SGHTA and CDR2 is FQGNSA in the germline V gene. The CDR3 runs to 15 residues. CDR3: CASRIRDRMLYEQYF. CDR3 in DNA: TGTGCCAGCAGAATCCGGGACAGGATGCTTTACGAGCAGTACTTC.

This clonotype qualifies as medium-sized (0.01 to 0.1%). CDR3 protein: CASSSEPPTNTGELFF. DNA of the CDR3: TGTGCCAGCAGTTCTGAGCCTCCAACGAACACCGGGGAGCTGTTTTTT. The chain carries TRBV28 and TRBJ2-2; D gene unclear. V was trimmed by 4 bases and J by 0 bases, leaving 12 bases between them. Germline assignment: CDR1 MDHEN and CDR2 SYDVKM. This CDR3 region has 16 residues. Filled out from reference TRBV28 and TRBJ2-2, the complete variable domain reads DVKVTQSSRYLVKRTGEKVFLECVQDMDHENMFWYRQDPGLGLRLIYFSYDVKMKEKGDIPEGYSVSREKKERFSLILESASTNQTSMYLCASSSEPPTNTGELFFGEGSRLTVL.

This clonotype was observed a few times. The chain uses TRBV4-2 and TRBJ2-7, with D tentatively TRBD2 (5 bases). Germline V gene lookup returns CDR1 LGHNA and CDR2 YNFKEQ. The CDR3 runs to 15 residues. V lost 0 bases, J lost 4 bases, and 13 bases lay in between. The CDR3 sequence is CASSQDGSSGYEQYF. Written as DNA, the CDR3 is TGTGCCAGCAGCCAAGACGGTAGTTCGGGGTACGAGCAGTACTTC.

Relative to its sample, this clonotype is medium-sized. The chain uses TRBV5-1 and TRBJ2-2; D is perhaps TRBD2 (5 bases). V gave up 2 bases and J gave up 0 bases, with 17 bases separating them. The CDR3 runs to 18 residues. Per the germline V gene, CDR1 is SGHRS and CDR2 is YFSETQ. CDR3 coding DNA: TGCGCCAGCAGCTTCCCGCGGGCACCATCCGCGAACACCGGGGAGCTGTTTTTT. Protein product: CASSFPRAPSANTGELFF.

This clonotype is medium-sized by share. J is TRBJ2-1 and V is TRBV6-2 or TRBV6-3; 8 nucleotides line up with TRBD2. The CDR3 has 19 amino acids. The J segment lost 0 bases and the V segment lost 2 bases, leaving 12 bases of the junction unmatched. The germline V gene has CDR1 MNHEY and CDR2 SVGEGT. CDR3 amino acids: CASSYAGGLGGASYNEQFF. CDR3 bases: TGTGCCAGCAGTTACGCCGGGGGACTAGGTGGGGCCTCCTACAATGAGCAGTTCTTC.

With respect to this clonotype: This likely traces to a read error, being one base from a far larger clone. J is TRBJ2-7 and V is TRBV24-1; D call uncertain. The CDR3 has 12 residues. Germline CDR1 KGHDR, CDR2 SFDVKD. With 6 bases removed from V and 7 bases from J, the gap between germline ends came to 12 bases. As DNA, the CDR3 is TGTGCCACCAGTCTTACCGACAATGAGCAGTACTTC. Translated: CATSLTDNEQYF.

Sample share makes this clonotype medium-sized (0.01 to 0.1%). The V call is TRBV30, the J call TRBJ1-2; D possibly corresponds to TRBD1 (5 bases). The germline CDR1 and CDR2 sequences are GTSNPN and SVGIG (reference sequence). V lost 7 bases and J lost 0, with 18 bases in between. The CDR3 extends over 15 amino acids. Here the CDR3 DNA reads TGTGCCTTAGGGGAGAATCCCCGAACTAACTATGGCTACACCTTC. Protein product: CALGENPRTNYGYTF.

By sample share, this clonotype is medium-sized. The rearrangement links TRBV9 to TRBJ2-7; D remains unclear. The V end was cut by 0 bases, the J end by 2 bases, with 12 bases between. Germline loops: CDR1 SGDLS, CDR2 YYNGEE. This CDR3 is 15 amino acids long. The CDR3 spells CASSVEDALTYEQYF. CDR3 DNA sequence: TGTGCCAGCAGCGTAGAGGACGCCCTCACCTACGAGCAGTACTTC.

This clonotype ranks as medium-sized. J is TRBJ2-2 and V is TRBV19, with D perhaps being TRBD1 or TRBD2 (5 bases each). The CDR3 consists of 15 residues. Deletions cut 5 bases from V and 2 bases from J, with 12 bases between. The germline gives CDR1 LNHDA, CDR2 SQIVND (reference sequence). Here the CDR3 reads CASSDRGANTGELFF. Written as DNA, the CDR3 is TGTGCCAGTAGTGACCGAGGGGCTAACACCGGGGAGCTGTTTTTT.

By sample share, this clonotype is medium-sized. The rearrangement links TRBV12-3 or TRBV12-4 to TRBJ2-1; D ambiguous. There are 13 residues in the CDR3. Between the trimmed V and J ends, which lost 2 bases and 7 bases, there was a span of 9 bases. Here the CDR3 reads CASSLKGWNEQFF. The DNA of the CDR3 is TGTGCCAGCAGTTTAAAAGGTTGGAATGAGCAGTTCTTC.

Note on this clonotype: This CDR3 fails to terminate in the conserved phenylalanine or tryptophan, so it likely reflects a read error. The gene calls are TRBV19 and TRBJ2-1; D may be TRBD1 or TRBD2 (5 bases each). The germline V gene has CDR1 LNHDA and CDR2 SQIVND (reference sequence). The CDR3 sequence is 10 residues long. Deletions cut 9 bases from V and 9 bases from J, with 9 bases between. The CDR3 nucleotides read TGTGCCAGCGGGGCGAGTGAGCAGTTCCTC. It codes for CASGASEQFL.

This clonotype was counted between two and nine times. J is TRBJ2-7 and V is TRBV13; D unresolved. The CDR3 length is 14 residues. Germline CDR1 is PRHDT and CDR2 is FYEKMQ (reference sequence). Trimming shortened V by 8 bases and J by 1 base, and 15 bases separated the two germline ends. The CDR3 sequence is CASSPWTGSYEQYF. The DNA of the CDR3 is TGTGCCAGCTCCCCCTGGACCGGATCCTACGAGCAGTACTTC.

This clonotype is labeled as medium-sized. The rearrangement links TRBV7-9 to TRBJ2-7; 12 bases fit TRBD1. Germline V gene sequence: CDR1 SEHNR, CDR2 FQNEAQ (reference sequence). The CDR3 runs to 14 residues. J was trimmed by 6 bases and V by 8 bases; bases with no gene match: 8. The CDR3 sequence: CASSQGTGGFEQYF. The CDR3 DNA reads as TGTGCCAGCTCCCAAGGGACAGGGGGCTTCGAGCAGTACTTC.

Concerning this clonotype itself: A much larger clone lies a single base off, so this may be a read error. The genes are TRBV19 and TRBJ2-7; D may be TRBD2 (5 bases). From germline, CDR1 is LNHDA and CDR2 SQIVND (reference sequence). This CDR3 is built from 12 residues. Trimming cost V 4 bases and J 6 bases, with 10 bases left between them. The chain's CDR3 is CASSKREGEQYF. The CDR3 nucleotides are TGTGCCAGTAGTAAGAGGGAAGGCGAGCAGTACTTC. The variable domain in full, completed from reference TRBV19 and TRBJ2-7, reads DGGITQSPKYLFRKEGQNVTLSCEQNLNHDAMYWYRQDPGQGLRLIYYSQIVNDFQKGDIAEGYSVSREKKESFPLTVTSAQKNPTAFYLCASSKREGEQYFGPGTRLTVT.